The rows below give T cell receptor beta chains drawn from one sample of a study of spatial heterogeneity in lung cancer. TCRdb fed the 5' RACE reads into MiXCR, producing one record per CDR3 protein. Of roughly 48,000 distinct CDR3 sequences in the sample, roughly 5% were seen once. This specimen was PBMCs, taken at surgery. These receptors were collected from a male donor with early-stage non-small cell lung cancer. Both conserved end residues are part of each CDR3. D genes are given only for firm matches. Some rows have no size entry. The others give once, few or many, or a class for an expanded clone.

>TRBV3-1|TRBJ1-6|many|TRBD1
TGTGCCAGCAGCCAAAGGGGACAGGCTAATTCACCCCTCCACTTT
CASSQRGQANSPLHF
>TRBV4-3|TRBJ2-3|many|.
TGCGCCAGCAGCCAAGCGAGCGGGTTCACAGATACGCAGTATTTT
CASSQASGFTDTQYF
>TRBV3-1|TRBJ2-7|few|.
TGTGCCAGCAGCCAACACCCTGGAGGAGGATCCGAGCAGTACTTC
CASSQHPGGGSEQYF
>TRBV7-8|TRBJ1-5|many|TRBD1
TGTGCCAGCAGCCGCATCTTGGTTTCCCGTGCCGACAGGGGAAATCAGCCCCAGCATTTT
CASSRILVSRADRGNQPQHF
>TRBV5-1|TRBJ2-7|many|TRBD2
TGCGCCAGCAGCCCCTTACAGACTAGCGGGGCTAGGGAGCAGTACTTC
CASSPLQTSGAREQYF
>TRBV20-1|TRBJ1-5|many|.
TGCAGTGCTTCGAGAGGCATCTATCAGCCCCAGCATTTT
CSASRGIYQPQHF
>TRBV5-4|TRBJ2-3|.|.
TGTGCCAGCAGCCCCCCCTCTGGGGCAGATACGCAGTATTTT
CASSPPSGADTQYF
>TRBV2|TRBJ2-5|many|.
TGTGCCAGCCTTGTTGGGGAGACCCAGTACTTC
CASLVGETQYF
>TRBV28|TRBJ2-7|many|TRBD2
TGTGCCAGCAGTTTAACGACTAGCGGGACTTACGAGCAGTACTTC
CASSLTTSGTYEQYF
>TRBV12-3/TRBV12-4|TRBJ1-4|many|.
TGTGCCAGCAGTGACAGTGTAACTAATGAAAAACTGTTTTTT
CASSDSVTNEKLFF
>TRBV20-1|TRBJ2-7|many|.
TGCAGTGCTAGAGCGCAGCACTACGAGCAGTACTTC
CSARAQHYEQYF
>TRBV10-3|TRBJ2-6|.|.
TGTGCGACACTAATGCGGTTCTCTGGGGCCAACGTCCTGACTTTC
CATLMRFSGANVLTF
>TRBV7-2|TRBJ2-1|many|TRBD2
TGTGCCAGCAGCCCAGCGGTGACACTCTATCTAGCGGGAGGGCCGCGCAATGAGCAGTTCTTC
CASSPAVTLYLAGGPRNEQFF
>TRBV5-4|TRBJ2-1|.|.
TGTGCCAGCAGCTCGGCGGCAGGGGAGCAGTTCTTC
CASSSAAGEQFF
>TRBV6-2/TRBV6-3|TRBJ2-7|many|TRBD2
TGTGCCAGCAGCTTTTACGGACTAGCGGGATTAATGCAGTACTTC
CASSFYGLAGLMQYF
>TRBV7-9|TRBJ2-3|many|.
TGTGCCAGCAGCTTACTAATAGGGGCAGATACGCAGTATTTT
CASSLLIGADTQYF
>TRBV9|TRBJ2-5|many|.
TGTGCCAGCAGCCAACCTCCGAGGGAGACCCAGTACTTC
CASSQPPRETQYF
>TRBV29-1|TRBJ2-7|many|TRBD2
TGCAGCGTCGAGGGAGGGCGGAGCGGGAGTAACGAGCAGTACTTC
CSVEGGRSGSNEQYF
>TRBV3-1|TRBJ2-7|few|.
TGTGCCAGCAGCCCAGCGGATCCCTACGAGCAGTACTTC
CASSPADPYEQYF
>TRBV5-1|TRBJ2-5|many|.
TGCGCCAGCAGCTTAACGGCGGGACAAGAGACCCAGTACTTC
CASSLTAGQETQYF
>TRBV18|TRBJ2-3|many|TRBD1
TGTGCCAGCTCACCCCTACAGGGGAGAACAGATACGCAGTATTTT
CASSPLQGRTDTQYF
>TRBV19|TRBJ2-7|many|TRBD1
TGTGCCAGTAGTTCGACAGGGGTGCCGGGCGAGCAGTACTTC
CASSSTGVPGEQYF
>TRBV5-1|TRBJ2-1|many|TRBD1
TGCGCCAGCAGCTTGCTCCAGGGACAGGGTGGGAATGAGCAGTTCTTC
CASSLLQGQGGNEQFF
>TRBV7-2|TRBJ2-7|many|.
TGTGCCAGCAGCGGGTACTACGAGCAGTACTTC
CASSGYYEQYF
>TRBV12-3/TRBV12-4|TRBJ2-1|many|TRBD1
TGTGCCAGCAGCCACGGGACAGGGCCAATCTTC
CASSHGTGPIF
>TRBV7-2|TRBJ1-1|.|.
TGTGCCAGCAGCCCCCAGGGGAGGGGGACGAACACTGAAGCTTTCTTT
CASSPQGRGTNTEAFF
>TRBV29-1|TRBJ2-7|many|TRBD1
TGCAGCGTTTCTAGGACAGGGGATCCCTACGAGCAGTACTTC
CSVSRTGDPYEQYF
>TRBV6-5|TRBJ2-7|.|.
TGTGCCAGCAGAAAAGCTAGCGAGCAGTACTTC
CASRKASEQYF